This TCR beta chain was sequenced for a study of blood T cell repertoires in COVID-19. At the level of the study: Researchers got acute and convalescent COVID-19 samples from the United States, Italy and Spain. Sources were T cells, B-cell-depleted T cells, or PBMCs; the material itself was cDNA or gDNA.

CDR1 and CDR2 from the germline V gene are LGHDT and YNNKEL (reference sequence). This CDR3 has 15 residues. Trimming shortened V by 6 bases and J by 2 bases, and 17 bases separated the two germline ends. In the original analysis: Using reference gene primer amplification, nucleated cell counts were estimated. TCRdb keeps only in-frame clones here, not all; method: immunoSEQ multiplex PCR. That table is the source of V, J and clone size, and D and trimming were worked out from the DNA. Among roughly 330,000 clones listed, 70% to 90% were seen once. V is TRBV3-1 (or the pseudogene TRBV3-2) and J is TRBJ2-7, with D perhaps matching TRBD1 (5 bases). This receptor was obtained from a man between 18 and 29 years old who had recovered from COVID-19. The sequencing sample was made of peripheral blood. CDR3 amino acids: CASRNDSHLPYEQYF. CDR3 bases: TGTGCCAGCAGGAACGACAGCCACTTACCCTACGAGCAGTACTTC.